This entry lists 9 T cell receptor beta chains sequenced from one sample in a study of post-analysis software for immune sequencing data. Study-wide findings and caveats: A few TRBV segments (TRBV5-6, TRBV5-1 and TRBV20-1 among them) occurred more frequently in patients than in controls.

cDNA libraries for TCR beta contained unique molecular identifiers. In TCRdb, the PCR reads were re-called with MiXCR into one record per CDR3 protein. The sample lists roughly 800,000 distinct CDR3 sequences; about 50% were seen once. These receptors' antigens are unknown. Sequenced: blood. The receptors were gathered from a girl aged 5-17 years with multiple sclerosis.

This rearrangement joins TRBV10-3 to TRBJ2-4; 9 bases fit TRBD2. CDR1 is ENHRY and CDR2 is SYGVKD in the germline V gene. This CDR3 has 15 amino acids. The junction had 10 bases not matched to a gene; V was cut back by 0 bases and J by 13 bases. CDR3 nucleotides: TGTGCCATCAGTGAGTCGCCCAGCGGGGGGAAGCCCCAGTACTTC. Translated, it gives CAISESPSGGKPQYF.

The J gene is TRBJ2-1, the V gene TRBV11-2; 7 bases line up with TRBD2. Unmatched junction bases numbered 6, after V lost 1 base and J lost 3 bases. CDR3 length equals 16 residues. Germline V CDR1 and CDR2: SGHAT, FQNNGV. The CDR3 bases are TGTGCCAGCAGCTTAGGGCGGGGGACCAACTACAATGAGCAGTTCTTC. Its protein is CASSLGRGTNYNEQFF. Together with reference TRBV11-2 and TRBJ2-1, the CDR3 gives the full variable domain: EAGVAQSPRYKIIEKRQSVAFWCNPISGHATLYWYQQILGQGPKLLIQFQNNGVVDDSQLPKDRFSAERLKGVDSTLKIQPAKLEDSAVYLCASSLGRGTNYNEQFFGPGTRLTVL.

This clonotype has a handful of counts. CDR3 bases: TGTGCCAGCAGTTTGAAGGGCTTTGGTGAAAAACTGTTTTTT. Protein sequence: CASSLKGFGEKLFF. The chain carries TRBV28 and TRBJ1-4; D unclear. Trimming shortened V by 3 bases and J by 7 bases, and 12 bases separated the two germline ends. The CDR3 length is 14 residues. Germline CDR1 and CDR2: MDHEN and SYDVKM.

The gene calls are TRBV5-1 and TRBJ2-1, with 7 bases fitting TRBD2. Germline-derived CDR1 and CDR2 are SGHRS and YFSETQ. The CDR3 is 15 amino acids. Losses at the gene ends were 5 bases for V and 2 bases for J; bases not matched to a gene: 7. As DNA, the CDR3 is TGCGCCAGCAGTTTGACCGGACTAGCCTACAATGAGCAGTTCTTC. Its translation is CASSLTGLAYNEQFF.

This clonotype has just a few counts. The chain recombines TRBV6-4 with TRBJ2-1, with TRBD2 matching over 8 bases. The germline V gene encodes CDR1 MRHNA and CDR2 SNTAGT. J was trimmed by 0 bases and V by 2 bases; bases with no gene match: 9. CDR3 length: 18 residues. In DNA, the CDR3 is TGTGCCAGCAGTGACGGGTCTAGCGGGTTAAGCTCCTACAATGAGCAGTTCTTC. Protein: CASSDGSSGLSSYNEQFF.

The V call is TRBV5-1, the J call TRBJ2-7; D might be TRBD2 (5 bases). Germline loops: CDR1 SGHRS, CDR2 YFSETQ. The V gene lost 4 bases and the J gene lost 2 bases, with 13 bases spanning the gap. The CDR3 has 14 amino acids. The CDR3 here is CASSKNSGTYEQYF. The CDR3 DNA is TGCGCCAGCAGCAAAAACTCCGGGACCTACGAGCAGTACTTC.

This clonotype has only a few counts. The chain carries TRBV5-1 and TRBJ2-1; D unclear. V was trimmed by 4 bases and J by 5 bases, leaving 10 bases between them. The CDR3 contains 13 residues. Germline CDR1 and CDR2: SGHRS and YFSETQ. CDR3 sequence: CASSVYLDNEQFF. DNA for the CDR3: TGCGCCAGCAGCGTCTACTTGGACAATGAGCAGTTCTTC. The full variable domain, its missing parts supplied by reference TRBV5-1 and TRBJ2-1, is KAGVTQTPRYLIKTRGQQVTLSCSPISGHRSVSWYQQTPGQGLQFLFEYFSETQRNKGNFPGRFSGRQFSNSRSEMNVSTLELGDSALYLCASSVYLDNEQFFGPGTRLTVL.

In its sample, this clonotype was seen a few times. This chain connects TRBV5-4 to TRBJ2-2; the D gene is possibly TRBD2 (5 bases). V was shortened by 3 bases and J by 1 base, with 7 bases between the two germline ends. Looked up from germline, CDR1 is SGHNT and CDR2 is YYREEE (reference sequence). The CDR3 spans 14 residues. CDR3 DNA sequence: TGTGCCAGCAGCTATGAGGGGAACACCGGGGAGCTGTTTTTT. It is translated as CASSYEGNTGELFF.

This clonotype came up a few times. This rearrangement joins TRBV20-1 to TRBJ2-7; unclear D gene. CDR3 length equals 13 residues. CDR1 and CDR2 (germline): DFQATT, SNEGSKA (reference sequence). Trimming removed 1 base at V and 2 bases at J, with 9 bases between. CDR3 nucleotide sequence: TGCAGTGCTAGAGTCATGGGGACCTACGAGCAGTACTTC. Its translation: CSARVMGTYEQYF.